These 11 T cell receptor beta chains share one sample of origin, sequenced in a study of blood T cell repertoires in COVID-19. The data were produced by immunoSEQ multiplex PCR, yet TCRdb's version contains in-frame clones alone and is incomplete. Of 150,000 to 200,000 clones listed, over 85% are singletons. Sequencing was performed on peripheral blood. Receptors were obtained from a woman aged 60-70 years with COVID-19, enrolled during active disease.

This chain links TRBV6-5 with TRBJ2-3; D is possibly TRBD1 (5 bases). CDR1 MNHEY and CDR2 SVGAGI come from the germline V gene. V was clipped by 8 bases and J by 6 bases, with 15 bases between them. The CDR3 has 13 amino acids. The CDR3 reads CASGQGWTDTQYF. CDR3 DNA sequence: TGTGCCAGCGGTCAGGGTTGGACCGATACGCAGTATTTT.

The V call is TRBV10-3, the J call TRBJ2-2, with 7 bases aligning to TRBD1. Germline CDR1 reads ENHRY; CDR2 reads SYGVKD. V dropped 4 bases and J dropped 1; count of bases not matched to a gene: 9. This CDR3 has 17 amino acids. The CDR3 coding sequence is TGTGCCATCAGTGGGGCCAGTCGGACAGGGAACACCGGGGAGCTGTTTTTT. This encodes CAISGASRTGNTGELFF.

The CDR3 region is CASSLQGNTEAFF. Here the CDR3 DNA reads TGTGCCAGCAGCCTACAGGGGAACACTGAAGCTTTCTTT. The rearrangement uses TRBV7-9 and TRBJ1-1; TRBD1 is a possible D gene (6 bases). In germline, CDR1 is SEHNR, CDR2 FQNEAQ (reference sequence). Trimming left V 5 bases short and J 1 base short, with 8 bases between. This CDR3 is built from 13 residues.

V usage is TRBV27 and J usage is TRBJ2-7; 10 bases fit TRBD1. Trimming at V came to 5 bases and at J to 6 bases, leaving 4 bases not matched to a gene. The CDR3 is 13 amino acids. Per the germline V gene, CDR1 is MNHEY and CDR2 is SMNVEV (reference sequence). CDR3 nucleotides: TGTGCCAGCAGTCCAGACAGGGGGCTCGAGCAGTACTTC. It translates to CASSPDRGLEQYF.

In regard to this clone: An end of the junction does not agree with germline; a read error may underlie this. The CDR3 reads CASSRLGGTTYF. As DNA, the CDR3 is TGTGCCAGCAGCCGCCTGGGGGGGACCACATATTTT. This rearrangement joins TRBV7-9 to TRBJ1-3; weak D call: TRBD1 (5 bases). Germline CDR1 reads SEHNR; CDR2 reads FQNEAQ (reference sequence). CDR3 size: 12 residues.

CDR3 residues: CASSLSGRGQTEAFF. The CDR3, as DNA: TGTGCCAGCAGTTTAAGCGGCAGGGGGCAGACTGAAGCTTTCTTT. The gene calls are TRBV27 and TRBJ1-1, with 8 bases that match TRBD1. This CDR3 comprises 15 residues. Germline values: CDR1 MNHEY, CDR2 SMNVEV (reference sequence). J was trimmed by 5 bases and V by 2 bases; bases with no gene match: 7.

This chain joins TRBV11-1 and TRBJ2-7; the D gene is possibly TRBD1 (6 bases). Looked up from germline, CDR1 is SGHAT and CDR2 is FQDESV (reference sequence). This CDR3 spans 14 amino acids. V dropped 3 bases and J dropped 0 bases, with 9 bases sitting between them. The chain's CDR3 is CASSLQGSSYEQYF. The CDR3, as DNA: TGTGCCAGCAGCTTGCAGGGGAGCTCCTACGAGCAGTACTTC.

The CDR3 reads CASSFGRGGELFF. The CDR3 DNA reads as TGTGCCAGCAGTTTCGGGCGGGGCGGGGAGCTGTTTTTT. The V gene is TRBV12-3 or TRBV12-4, the J gene TRBJ2-2; maybe TRBD2 (6 bases). V was shortened by 3 bases and J by 7 bases, with 9 bases between the two germline ends. This CDR3 is 13 amino acids long.

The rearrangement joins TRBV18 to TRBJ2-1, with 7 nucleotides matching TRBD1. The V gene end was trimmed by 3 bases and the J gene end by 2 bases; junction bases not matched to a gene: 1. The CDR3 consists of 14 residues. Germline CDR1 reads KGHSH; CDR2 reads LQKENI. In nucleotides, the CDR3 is TGTGCCAGCTCACCCGGGACAGCCTACAATGAGCAGTTCTTC. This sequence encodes CASSPGTAYNEQFF.

CDR3 DNA: TGTGCCAGCAGCCAAGTCTTAGGGACAGCCAAGCAGTACTTC. Its protein is CASSQVLGTAKQYF. The chain employs TRBV14 and TRBJ2-7; 7 bases are a match to TRBD1. This CDR3 comprises 14 residues. Per the germline V gene, CDR1 is SGHDN and CDR2 is FVKESK. With V trimmed by 1 base and J by 8 bases, 8 bases remained unmatched. The full variable domain, completed using reference TRBV14 and TRBJ2-7, is EAGVTQFPSHSVIEKGQTVTLRCDPISGHDNLYWYRRVMGKEIKFLLHFVKESKQDESGMPNNRFLAERTGGTYSTLKVQPAELEDSGVYFCASSQVLGTAKQYFGPGTRLTVT.

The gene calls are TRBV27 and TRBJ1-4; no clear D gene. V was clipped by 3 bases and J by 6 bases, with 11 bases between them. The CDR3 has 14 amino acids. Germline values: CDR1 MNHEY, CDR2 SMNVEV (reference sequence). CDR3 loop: CASSFRGRYEKLFF. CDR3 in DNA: TGTGCCAGCAGTTTTCGAGGGAGGTATGAAAAACTGTTTTTT.